This TCR beta chain was identified during a study of blood T cells in healthy people across ages. The people who gave samples were healthy Caucasians from Russia, aged about 6 to 95. Primers used in a second PCR of about 7 to 12 cycles were a sample-barcoded 5' primer and a J-beta primer mix. One entry per CDR3 protein results from TCRdb running MiXCR on the 5' RACE reads. The sample records just under 900,000 distinct CDR3 sequences, roughly 26% being singletons. This TCR was sampled from a woman of 80 years or more in good health. The sequenced material came from blood.

This CDR3 reads CASRPPSGEQFF. The CDR3 nucleotides are TGTGCCAGCAGACCACCCTCAGGAGAGCAGTTCTTC. The chain combines TRBV6-5 with TRBJ2-1, with D uncertain. Germline V gives CDR1 MNHEY, CDR2 SVGAGI. This CDR3 has 12 residues. V was clipped by 6 bases and J by 10 bases, with 13 bases between them.